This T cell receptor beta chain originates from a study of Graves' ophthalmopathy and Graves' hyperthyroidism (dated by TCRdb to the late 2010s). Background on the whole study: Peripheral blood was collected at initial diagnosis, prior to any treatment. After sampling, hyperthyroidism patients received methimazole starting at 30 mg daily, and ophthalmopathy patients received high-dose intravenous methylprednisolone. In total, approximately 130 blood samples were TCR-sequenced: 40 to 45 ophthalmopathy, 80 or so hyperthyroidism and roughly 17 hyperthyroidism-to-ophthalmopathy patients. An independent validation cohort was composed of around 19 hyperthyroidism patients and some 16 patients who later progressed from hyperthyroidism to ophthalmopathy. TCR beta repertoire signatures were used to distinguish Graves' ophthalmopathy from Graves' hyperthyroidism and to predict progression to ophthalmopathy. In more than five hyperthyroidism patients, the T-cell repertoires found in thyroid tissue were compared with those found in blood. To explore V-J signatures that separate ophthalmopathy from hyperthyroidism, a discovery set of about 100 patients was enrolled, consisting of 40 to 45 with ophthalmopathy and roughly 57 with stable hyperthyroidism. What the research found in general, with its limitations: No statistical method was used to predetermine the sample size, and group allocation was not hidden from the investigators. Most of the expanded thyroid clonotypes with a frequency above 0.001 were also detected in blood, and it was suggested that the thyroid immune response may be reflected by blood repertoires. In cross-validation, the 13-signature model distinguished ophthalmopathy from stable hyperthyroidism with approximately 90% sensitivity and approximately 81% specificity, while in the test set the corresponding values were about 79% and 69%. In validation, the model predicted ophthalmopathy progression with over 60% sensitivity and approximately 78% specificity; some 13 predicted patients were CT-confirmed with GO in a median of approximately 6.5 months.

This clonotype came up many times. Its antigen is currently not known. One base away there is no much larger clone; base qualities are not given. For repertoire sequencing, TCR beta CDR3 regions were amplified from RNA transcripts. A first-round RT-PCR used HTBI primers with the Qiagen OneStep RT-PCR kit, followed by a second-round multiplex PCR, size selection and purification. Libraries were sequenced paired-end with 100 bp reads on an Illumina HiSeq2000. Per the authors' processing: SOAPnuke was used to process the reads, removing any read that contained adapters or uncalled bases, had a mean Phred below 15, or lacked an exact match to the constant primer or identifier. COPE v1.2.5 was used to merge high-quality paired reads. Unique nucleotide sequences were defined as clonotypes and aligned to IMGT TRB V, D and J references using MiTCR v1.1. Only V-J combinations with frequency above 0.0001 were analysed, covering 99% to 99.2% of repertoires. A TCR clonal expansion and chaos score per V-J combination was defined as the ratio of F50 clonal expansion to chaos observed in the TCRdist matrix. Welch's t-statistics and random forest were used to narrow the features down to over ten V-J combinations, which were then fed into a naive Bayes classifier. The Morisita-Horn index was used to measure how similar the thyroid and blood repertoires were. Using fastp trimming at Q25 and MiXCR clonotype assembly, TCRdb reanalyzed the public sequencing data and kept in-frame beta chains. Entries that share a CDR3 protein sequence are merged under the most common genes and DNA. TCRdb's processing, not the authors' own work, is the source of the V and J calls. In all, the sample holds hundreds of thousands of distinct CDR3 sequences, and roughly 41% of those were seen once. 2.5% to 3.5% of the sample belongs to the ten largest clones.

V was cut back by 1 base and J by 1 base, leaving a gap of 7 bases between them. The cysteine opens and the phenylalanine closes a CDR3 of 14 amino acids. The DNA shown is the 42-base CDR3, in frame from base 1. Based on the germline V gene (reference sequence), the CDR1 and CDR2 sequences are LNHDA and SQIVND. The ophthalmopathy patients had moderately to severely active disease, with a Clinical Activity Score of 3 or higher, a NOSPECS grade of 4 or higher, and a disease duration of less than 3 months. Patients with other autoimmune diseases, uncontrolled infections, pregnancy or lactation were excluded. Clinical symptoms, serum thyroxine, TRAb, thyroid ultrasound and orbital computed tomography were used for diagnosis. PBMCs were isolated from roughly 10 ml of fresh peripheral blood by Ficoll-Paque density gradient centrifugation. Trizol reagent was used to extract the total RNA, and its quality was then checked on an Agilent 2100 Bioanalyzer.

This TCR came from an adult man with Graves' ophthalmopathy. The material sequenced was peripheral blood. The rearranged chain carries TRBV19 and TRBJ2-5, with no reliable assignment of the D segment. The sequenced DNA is TGTGCCAGTAGTATAGGAGGCAGCCAAGAGACCCAGTACTTC. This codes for CASSIGGSQETQYF.